This T cell receptor (beta chain) derives from a study of tumor-infiltrating lymphocytes in primary liver carcinoma. With a constant-region primer, TCR beta cDNA was made from around 530 ng of total RNA. Slightly modified ARM-PCR with three nested multiplex PCR rounds yielded TCR beta libraries. A C-beta reverse primer was combined with TRBV1-TRBV30 forward primers in the first two PCR rounds, and each round had around 10 cycles. TCRdb re-analysed the multiplex PCR reads in MiXCR, keeping a single row per CDR3 protein. Of about 74,000 distinct CDR3 sequences in the sample, roughly 69% were seen once. Co-extraction of RNA and DNA was performed on about 18-30 mg of unsorted bulk tissue. Surgical resection was the treatment these patients received for primary liver carcinoma. Donors were untreated and chronically infected with HBV. This CDR3 is 12 amino acids long. CDR1 and CDR2 (germline): GTSNPN, SVGIG (reference sequence).

Details on this clonotype: At one end the junction does not follow the germline gene, possibly because of a read error.

The clonotype was recovered from a man in his forties or fifties with primary liver carcinoma and hepatitis B virus infection. The chain joins TRBV30 to TRBJ1-1; D not resolved. What was sequenced was liver tumor tissue from sampling region 4. Subset described: tumor region T4, right-lateral pole. The DNA of the CDR3 is TGTTCCTGGAGTGTAAGGGCAGCTGAAGCTTTCTTT. It encodes CSWSVRAAEAFF.